The 17 T cell receptor beta chains in this list originate from one sample, sequenced in a study of T cell responses to AZD1222 COVID-19 vaccine. Sequencing used immunoSEQ multiplex PCR; TCRdb keeps in-frame clones, though not all of them. Among roughly 92,000 clones listed, roughly nine tenths were seen once. Specimen: peripheral blood, collected 28 days after the second AZD1222 dose. Receptors were obtained from an adult who received the AZD1222 COVID-19 vaccine.

The rearrangement links TRBV2 to TRBJ1-6; 7 nucleotides align to TRBD1. The CDR3 sequence is 17 residues long. Unmatched junction bases numbered 13, after V lost 4 bases and J lost 7 bases. CDR1 and CDR2 (germline): SNHLY, FYNNEI. The CDR3 DNA sequence: TGTGCCAGCAGTGTGGTCCCGGGGGGACAGACCAATTCACCCCTCCACTTT. Translation: CASSVVPGGQTNSPLHF.

The genes are TRBV19 and TRBJ2-1; D call uncertain. CDR1 is LNHDA and CDR2 is SQIVND in the germline V gene (reference sequence). The V and J ends lost 1 base and 9 bases respectively, with 13 bases between them. There are 14 residues in the CDR3. CDR3 in DNA: TGTGCCAGTAGTATAGTTGGCAGAGGCGGTGAGCAGTTCTTC. Translated: CASSIVGRGGEQFF.

The chain employs TRBV6-5 and TRBJ2-5, with 8 bases fitting TRBD2. This CDR3 has 15 amino acids. The V gene end was trimmed by 4 bases and the J gene end by 3 bases; junction bases not matched to a gene: 7. The V gene's germline CDR1 is MNHEY and CDR2 SVGAGI. CDR3 coding DNA: TGTGCCAGCAGTTCCAACGCAGCGGGGGAAGAGACCCAGTACTTC. This translates into CASSSNAAGEETQYF.

This chain uses TRBV6-1 with TRBJ2-7; the D is unclear. Germline values: CDR1 MNHNS, CDR2 SASEGT. Trimming cost V 1 base and J 4 bases, with 11 bases left between them. The CDR3 is 14 amino acids. The CDR3 spells CASSEVQVAYEQYF. The CDR3 DNA reads as TGTGCCAGCAGTGAAGTCCAGGTGGCTTACGAGCAGTACTTC.

Points on this clone: The sample contains more than one DNA sequence encoding this CDR3. V and J are TRBV12-3 or TRBV12-4 and TRBJ1-6; D is ambiguous. The CDR3 runs to 13 residues. With 1 base removed from V and 6 bases from J, the gap between germline ends came to 4 bases. This chain's CDR3 is CASSLVGNSPLHF. DNA of the CDR3: TGTGCCAGCAGTTTAGTTGGTAATTCACCCCTCCACTTT.

V gene TRBV29-1 combines with J gene TRBJ2-1; D is unresolved. The CDR3 is 11 residues long. Per the germline V gene, CDR1 is SQVTM and CDR2 is ANQGSEA. The V end lost 5 bases, the J end lost 7 bases, and 9 bases lay between the germline ends. CDR3 in amino acids: CSVSVVNEQFF. DNA for the CDR3: TGCAGCGTTTCCGTTGTAAATGAGCAGTTCTTC.

This sequence joins TRBV4-1 and TRBJ2-6; D is possibly TRBD1 (5 bases). The CDR3 consists of 18 residues. The ends were cut back, 1 base at V and 0 bases at J, with 13 bases in the middle. CDR1 MGHRA and CDR2 YSYEKL come from the germline V gene. CDR3 loop: CASSQVPDRYSGANVLTF. The CDR3 DNA reads TGCGCCAGCAGCCAAGTCCCCGACAGATACTCTGGGGCCAACGTCCTGACTTTC.

The J gene is TRBJ2-3, the V gene TRBV12-3 or TRBV12-4; tentative D call: TRBD2 (5 bases). The germline V and J ends were trimmed by 4 bases and 3 bases, with 8 bases remaining between them. This CDR3 comprises 13 residues. The CDR3 coding sequence is TGTGCCAGCAGTTCGCCGGGAACAGATACGCAGTATTTT. Amino acid sequence: CASSSPGTDTQYF.

The CDR3, as DNA: TGTGCCAGTAGTATAGATGCGGGGGGGCTGCGGGATGAGCAGTTCTTC. Translating it yields CASSIDAGGLRDEQFF. This chain joins TRBV19 and TRBJ2-1; 9 bases line up with TRBD2. Germline trimming cut 0 bases from V and 8 bases from J; bases unmatched to any gene: 8. Germline V gene lookup returns CDR1 LNHDA and CDR2 SQIVND (reference sequence). This CDR3 is built from 16 residues.

This rearrangement joins TRBV2 to TRBJ1-1; 8 bases map to TRBD1. CDR1 is SNHLY, CDR2 FYNNEI, per germline. The CDR3 loop spans 14 amino acids. J was trimmed by 8 bases and V by 7 bases; bases with no gene match: 12. The CDR3 spells CASKGQVLLSEAFF. Here the CDR3 DNA reads TGTGCCAGCAAGGGACAGGTATTATTATCGGAAGCTTTCTTT.

The chain uses TRBV6-6 and TRBJ1-2; 7 positions agree with TRBD1. Germline CDR1 is MNHNY and CDR2 is SVGAGI (reference sequence). CDR3 length: 15 residues. V shed 2 bases and J 8 bases; nucleotides not matched to a gene: 11. The CDR3 here is CASSYGRRGLLGYTF. CDR3 bases: TGTGCCAGCAGTTACGGTAGGAGGGGGCTTTTAGGCTACACCTTC.

As concerns this clone: It is unclear where the CDR3 begins or ends on the DNA, so no DNA is shown, and the CDR3 is as TCRdb lists it. The CDR3 here is CASRPLGFLETQYF. The V call is TRBV7-2, the J call TRBJ2-5. Germline values: CDR1 SGHTA, CDR2 FQGNSA. The CDR3 contains 14 residues when both ends are counted.

J is TRBJ1-2 and V is TRBV19; TRBD1 might be the D (6 bases). From germline, CDR1 is LNHDA and CDR2 SQIVND (reference sequence). The CDR3 extends over 14 amino acids. Trimming stripped 9 bases from V and 5 bases from J, with 19 bases between. The CDR3 DNA is TGTGCCAGCCAACAGCAGGGGTTCTTATATGGCTACACCTTC. It translates to CASQQQGFLYGYTF.

The V and J genes are TRBV27 and TRBJ1-6; 8 bases map to TRBD1. Per the germline V gene, CDR1 is MNHEY and CDR2 is SMNVEV (reference sequence). The CDR3 has 15 residues. V gave up 2 bases and J gave up 3 bases; unmatched junction bases: 0. The CDR3 loop reads CASSLDRGYNSPLHF. The CDR3 DNA follows: TGTGCCAGCAGTTTAGACAGGGGCTATAATTCACCCCTCCACTTT.

The chain couples TRBV2 to TRBJ1-1; D unclear. V shed 8 bases and J shed 7 bases, with 17 bases lying between them. The CDR3 length is 13 residues. Germline V lookup: CDR1 SNHLY, CDR2 FYNNEI. CDR3 nucleotides: TGTGCCAGCGGGCCCTCCGGGCGTGGTGAAGCTTTCTTT. Translated, it gives CASGPSGRGEAFF.

The chain uses TRBV11-2 and TRBJ2-7; no definite D call. The V end lost 0 bases, the J end lost 9 bases, and 18 bases lay between the germline ends. The CDR3 contains 15 residues. The germline gives CDR1 SGHAT, CDR2 FQNNGV. The CDR3 spells CASSLESASSFGQYF. DNA for the CDR3: TGTGCCAGCAGCTTAGAATCAGCCTCTTCTTTCGGGCAGTACTTC.

Comments on this clone: The sample holds other DNA sequences that translate to the same CDR3. The chain carries TRBV3-1 (or the pseudogene TRBV3-2) and TRBJ2-1; D ambiguous. Germline V gene data show CDR1 as LGHDT and CDR2 as YNNKEL (reference sequence). Trimming cost V 1 base and J 6 bases, with 4 bases left between them. This CDR3 spans 12 amino acids. The chain's CDR3 is CASSQGSNEQFF. CDR3 DNA: TGTGCCAGCAGCCAAGGGAGCAATGAGCAGTTCTTC.